This entry lists 15 T cell receptor beta chains sequenced from one sample in a study of blood T cell repertoires in COVID-19. Clones were read by immunoSEQ multiplex PCR, and TCRdb kept only the in-frame ones, dropping some. The data show tens of thousands of clones, with 91% seen just once and under 2.5% held by the top ten. Sequenced: peripheral blood. The source of these receptors is a man aged 55 to 70 with acute or convalescent COVID-19.

The V and J genes are TRBV2 and TRBJ2-5; D gene unclear. Trimming removed 6 bases at V and 4 bases at J, with 15 bases between. Germline CDR1 reads SNHLY; CDR2 reads FYNNEI. The CDR3 runs 14 residues. The CDR3 loop is CASRMSQQVETQYF. CDR3 sequence (DNA): TGTGCCAGCAGAATGTCTCAGCAGGTAGAGACCCAGTACTTC.

The rearrangement joins TRBV16 to TRBJ2-2; 7 positions match TRBD2. Germline CDR1 is KGHSY and CDR2 is FQNENV. The V segment lost 4 bases and the J segment 4 bases; nucleotides outside the gene matches: 6. The CDR3 is 15 amino acids. CDR3 in DNA: TGTGCCAGCAGCCCTTCCTTAGCGGGCACCGGGGAGCTGTTTTTT. It codes for CASSPSLAGTGELFF.

V usage is TRBV6-5 and J usage is TRBJ1-2; TRBD1 might be the D (6 bases). V was trimmed by 2 bases and J by 4 bases, leaving 14 bases between them. The germline V gene has CDR1 MNHEY and CDR2 SVGAGI. This CDR3 has 15 amino acids. CDR3 amino acids: CASSYRGANLYGYTF. DNA for the CDR3: TGTGCCAGCAGTTACCGGGGGGCGAACCTCTATGGCTACACCTTC.

The J gene is TRBJ1-2, the V gene TRBV15, with D maybe TRBD1 (6 bases). This CDR3 has 13 amino acids. Germline V gives CDR1 LNHNV, CDR2 YYDKDF (reference sequence). V was cut by 5 bases and J by 7 bases, with 14 bases left in between. The CDR3 here is CATSPRGGSGYTF. CDR3 in DNA: TGTGCCACCAGCCCACGAGGGGGATCTGGCTACACCTTC.

The chain combines TRBV3-1 (or the pseudogene TRBV3-2) with TRBJ2-1; no definite D call. V was shortened by 0 bases and J by 5 bases, with 5 bases between the two germline ends. In germline, CDR1 is LGHDT, CDR2 YNNKEL (reference sequence). This CDR3 spans 13 amino acids. CDR3 in DNA: TGTGCCAGCAGCCAAGATGGCAACAATGAGCAGTTCTTC. It yields the protein CASSQDGNNEQFF.

The V and J genes are TRBV5-4 and TRBJ1-1; 7 bases line up with TRBD1. Germline values: CDR1 SGHNT, CDR2 YYREEE (reference sequence). Trimming cost V 1 base and J 4 bases; bases outside gene matches: 1. The CDR3 consists of 13 residues. The CDR3 reads CASSLQGGTEAFF. CDR3 DNA: TGTGCCAGCAGCTTGCAGGGGGGCACTGAAGCTTTCTTT.

This clone was observed a single time. This sequence joins TRBV18 and TRBJ1-6, with D unclear. This CDR3 region has 16 residues. Germline CDR1 is KGHSH and CDR2 is LQKENI. V gave up 2 bases and J gave up 7 bases, with 15 bases separating them. The CDR3 loop reads CASSPFIFSENSPLHF. As DNA, the CDR3 is TGTGCCAGCTCACCATTTATATTCAGTGAAAATTCACCCCTCCACTTT.

The chain combines TRBV4-3 with TRBJ2-2; D may be TRBD2 (6 bases). V lost 0 bases to trimming and J lost 10 bases, with 9 bases between them. Germline V gene lookup returns CDR1 LGHNA and CDR2 YSLEER. The CDR3 has 13 amino acids. The CDR3 sequence: CASSQEGGTELFF. The DNA of the CDR3 is TGCGCCAGCAGCCAAGAAGGAGGGACGGAGCTGTTTTTT.

This chain links TRBV19 with TRBJ2-4; 12 nucleotides agree with TRBD2. CDR1 LNHDA and CDR2 SQIVND come from the germline V gene (reference sequence). The CDR3 consists of 15 residues. The V segment lost 0 bases and the J segment 13 bases; nucleotides outside the gene matches: 7. The CDR3 loop reads CASSIDFETSGGQYF. The CDR3 nucleotides are TGTGCCAGTAGTATAGATTTCGAGACTAGCGGGGGACAGTACTTC.

The chain employs TRBV7-3 and TRBJ1-5; D unclear. The V and J ends lost 2 bases and 3 bases respectively, with 20 bases between them. Germline CDR1 reads SGHTA; CDR2 reads FQGTGA. CDR3 length: 18 residues. The CDR3: CASSLGPPYRHFNQPQHF. CDR3 bases: TGTGCCAGCAGCTTAGGGCCTCCTTACAGACACTTCAATCAGCCCCAGCATTTT.

This chain links TRBV6-2 or TRBV6-3 with TRBJ2-4; 7 bases fit TRBD2. After removal of 4 bases from V and 3 bases from J, the junction contained 12 bases not matched to a gene. CDR3 size: 17 residues. Germline V CDR1 and CDR2: MNHEY, SVGEGT. The CDR3 reads CASSSLLTPGGKNIQYF. The DNA for the CDR3 is TGTGCCAGCAGTTCTCTCCTAACACCGGGGGGCAAAAACATTCAGTACTTC.

This clone was seen more than once but under ten times. The gene calls are TRBV19 and TRBJ2-2, with a weak D call TRBD1 (5 bases). CDR1 and CDR2 from the germline V gene are LNHDA and SQIVND (reference sequence). V lost 3 bases and J lost 3, with 14 bases in between. This CDR3 comprises 16 residues. The CDR3 sequence: CASSILGQTDTGELFF. Written as DNA, the CDR3 is TGTGCCAGTAGTATTCTGGGGCAGACCGACACCGGGGAGCTGTTTTTT. Complete variable domain (other parts from reference TRBV19 and TRBJ2-2): DGGITQSPKYLFRKEGQNVTLSCEQNLNHDAMYWYRQDPGQGLRLIYYSQIVNDFQKGDIAEGYSVSREKKESFPLTVTSAQKNPTAFYLCASSILGQTDTGELFFGEGSRLTVL.

The CDR3 region has the DNA TGTGCCAGCAGCTTAGATCTCCTATCTGGAAACACCATATATTTT. Translating it yields CASSLDLLSGNTIYF. This rearrangement joins TRBV11-3 to TRBJ1-3; D not resolved. Germline loops: CDR1 SGHNT, CDR2 YENEEA. CDR3 size: 15 residues. Trimming took off 0 bases at V and 1 base at J, with 7 bases between the two ends.

The V and J genes are TRBV5-4 and TRBJ2-7; possibly TRBD1 for D (8 bases). The germline CDR1 and CDR2 sequences are SGHNT and YYREEE (reference sequence). The CDR3 extends over 15 amino acids. Trimming cost V 0 bases and J 1 base, with 11 bases left between them. The CDR3 bases are TGTGCCAGCAGCTTGGAACAGGGGGGGTCCTACGAGCAGTACTTC. Translating it yields CASSLEQGGSYEQYF.

V usage is TRBV7-3 and J usage is TRBJ2-5; 11 bases agree with TRBD2. V lost 5 bases and J lost 4; bases outside the gene matches: 9. This CDR3 has 16 amino acids. Looked up from germline, CDR1 is SGHTA and CDR2 is FQGTGA. The CDR3 spells CASSVSGLAGGETQYF. In DNA, the CDR3 is TGTGCCAGCAGCGTTTCGGGGCTAGCGGGAGGAGAGACCCAGTACTTC.